This record concerns one TCR beta chain sequence. This clone appeared a single time. No antigen is known for it. No per-base quality is available; no much larger clone lies one base away. The immunoSEQ Assay, a bias-controlled multiplex PCR, was used to amplify TCRbeta CDR3 regions from genomic DNA. From the authors' description of their analysis: The number of nucleated cells in each sample was estimated by amplification of reference gene primers within the assay. Sequence reads were collapsed and filtered to measure the absolute abundance of every unique TCRbeta CDR3 rearrangement. For each sample, productive Simpson clonality was calculated by taking the square root of Simpson's diversity index across productive rearrangements. The table was pulled from immuneACCESS by TCRdb, which kept in-frame rearrangements only. Such tables lose some clones; where checked, under half of the loss comes from unresolved V genes, and the rest has no known cause. Clonal size and the V and J genes are those of that table, whereas D and trimming came from the DNA. The sample table shows over 150,000 clones, and 80% to 85% are seen once. 7.5% of the sample comes from the top ten.

Enrolling through a virtual design, the prospective study's participants ranged in age from about 18 to 89 years and lived across 20 to 30 United States geographic areas. In the prospective study, cohorts were assigned on the basis of participant-reported clinical history obtained from a screening survey and a study questionnaire. Recovered participants in ImmuneRACE Cohort 3 were defined as having two consecutive negative NP/OP PCR tests, clearance from a healthcare professional, or resolution of symptoms. In the prospective study, whole blood, serum and a nasopharyngeal or oropharyngeal swab were collected from each participant by mobile phlebotomists. Participants in the prospective study had the option to provide additional blood draws and questionnaires over an approximately 2-month period. Blood samples from the prospective study were shipped frozen or at room temperature prior to DNA extraction.

The source of the sample is a study of blood T cell repertoires in COVID-19 (TCRdb year 2020). For the wider study: Samples covering the acute and convalescent phases of COVID-19 were provided by collaborators in the United States, Italy and Spain. The material from the prospective study consisted of cDNA or gDNA derived from T cells, B-cell-depleted T cells, or PBMCs. The dataset comprised deeply sampled blood TCRbeta repertoires from subjects exposed to, actively infected with, or recovered from COVID-19. A freely available public database, intended as a resource for researchers studying the immune response to SARS-CoV-2, is where the repertoires were released. The samples were drawn from two sources: the first 160 participants of the ongoing ImmuneRACE study, and over 1,000 subjects contributed by 6 global collaborators. The sample metadata nearly always contained a de-identified subject ID, COVID-19 status, age in years and sex. HLA class I and class II types, where available, came from metadata supplied by the sample provider rather than from assay-based typing. Study-wide conclusions, independent of this receptor: Clinical and demographic metadata were provided uncurated, with the amount varying by source and participant.

CDR1 and CDR2 were assigned from the germline V gene as MDHEN and SYDVKM. Compared with germline, V lacks 6 bases and J lacks 7 bases; bases without a gene match: 3. CDR3 length: 13 amino acids, cysteine to phenylalanine. Here the CDR3 DNA is all that survives: 39 bases in frame from base 1. The V gene is TRBV28 and the J gene is TRBJ1-3, with 10 central nucleotides matching TRBD1. This clonotype was obtained from a man aged 35 to 55 who had recovered from COVID-19. Material: PBMCs or T cells enriched from blood (not recorded which). In nucleotides, the sequence is TGTGCCAGCAGCATGGGACAGGGGAACACCATATATTTT. Translated, this is CASSMGQGNTIYF.